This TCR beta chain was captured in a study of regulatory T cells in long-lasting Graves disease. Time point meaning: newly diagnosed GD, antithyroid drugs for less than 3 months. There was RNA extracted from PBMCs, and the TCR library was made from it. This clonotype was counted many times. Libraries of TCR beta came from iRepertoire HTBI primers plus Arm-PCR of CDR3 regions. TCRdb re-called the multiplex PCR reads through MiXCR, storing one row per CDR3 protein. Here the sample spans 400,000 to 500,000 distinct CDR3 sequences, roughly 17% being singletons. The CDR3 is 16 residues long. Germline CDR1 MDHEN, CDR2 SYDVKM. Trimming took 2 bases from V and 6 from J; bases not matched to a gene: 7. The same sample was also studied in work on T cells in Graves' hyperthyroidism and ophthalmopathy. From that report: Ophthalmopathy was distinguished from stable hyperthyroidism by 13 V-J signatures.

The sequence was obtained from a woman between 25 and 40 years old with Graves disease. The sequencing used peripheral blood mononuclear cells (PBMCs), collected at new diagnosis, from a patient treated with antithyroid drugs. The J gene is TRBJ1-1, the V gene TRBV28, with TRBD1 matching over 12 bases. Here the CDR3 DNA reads TGTGCCAGCAGTTTACCCGGGACAGGGGGCGGGCCTGAAGCTTTCTTT. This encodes CASSLPGTGGGPEAFF.